A selection of T cell receptor beta chains follows, all from one sample in a study of OX40 agonist ivuxolimab in advanced cancers. Here immunoSEQ multiplex PCR was the method, and the copy in TCRdb shows in-frame clones only, minus some. The profile shows tens of thousands of clones, approximately 85% of them singletons. Material: CD4+ or CD8+ T cells sorted from blood, obtained in a trial of the OX40 agonist ivuxolimab. The source of these receptors is an adult with an advanced solid tumor such as melanoma, head and neck, liver or kidney cancer. Both conserved end residues are part of each CDR3. A D gene is named only where the DNA matches it firmly. Clone size is not always given. Where it is, it says once, few, many or a class for expanded clones.

>.|TRBD2|TRBJ2-1|TRBV7-6
CASSPGVAGVRDEQFF
TGTGCCAGCAGCCCAGGGGTAGCGGGAGTTCGGGATGAGCAGTTCTTC
>.|.|TRBJ1-1|TRBV19
CASSTGVTEAFF
TGTGCCAGTAGTACGGGGGTCACTGAAGCTTTCTTT
>.|.|TRBJ1-1|TRBV15
CATSTGVNTEAFF
TGTGCCACCAGCACCGGGGTGAACACTGAAGCTTTCTTT
>.|.|TRBJ2-7|TRBV27
CASSLSVGQYEQYF
TGTGCCAGCAGCCTATCGGTGGGGCAATACGAGCAGTACTTC
>.|.|TRBJ2-2|TRBV27
CASRNTGELFF
TGTGCCAGCAGAAACACCGGGGAGCTGTTTTTT
>.|.|TRBJ1-1|TRBV5-8
CASSLRGLRRKYTEAFF
TGTGCCAGCAGCTTGCGGGGCCTCCGGCGCAAGTACACTGAAGCTTTCTTT
>.|.|TRBJ2-7|TRBV6-4
CASSPDSSYEQYF
TGTGCCAGCAGTCCGGACAGTTCCTACGAGCAGTACTTC
>.|.|TRBJ1-1|TRBV19
CASSIEGAEAFF
TGTGCCAGTAGTATAGAAGGGGCTGAAGCTTTCTTT
>.|.|TRBJ1-1|TRBV6-6
CASSYSSNEAFF
TGTGCCAGCAGTTACTCGTCCAATGAAGCTTTCTTT
>few|.|TRBJ1-5|TRBV4-3
CASSQERDQPQHF
TGCGCCAGCAGCCAAGAAAGAGATCAGCCCCAGCATTTT
>.|.|TRBJ1-2|TRBV7-9
CASSLDPESFYGYTF
TGTGCCAGCAGCTTAGACCCTGAAAGCTTCTATGGCTACACCTTC
>.|.|TRBJ2-1|TRBV4-1
CASSQDVGDYNEQFF
TGCGCCAGCAGCCAAGATGTAGGGGACTACAATGAGCAGTTCTTC
>.|.|TRBJ2-1|TRBV27
CASSSDLGNEQFF
TGTGCCAGCAGTTCCGACTTAGGGAATGAGCAGTTCTTC
>.|.|TRBJ2-1|TRBV4-1
CASSRTLVDGNEQFF
TGCGCCAGCAGCCGAACCCTAGTGGACGGCAATGAGCAGTTCTTC
>.|TRBD2|TRBJ2-3|TRBV2
CASSEERLAGRTDTQYF
TGTGCCAGCAGTGAAGAGAGGCTAGCGGGGCGCACAGATACGCAGTATTTT
>.|.|TRBJ2-5|TRBV7-8
CASSRRDWETQYF
TGTGCCAGCAGCCGCAGGGATTGGGAGACCCAGTACTTC
>once|.|TRBJ1-1|TRBV6-4
CASSDLDGNTEAFF
TGTGCCAGCAGTGACTTGGACGGGAACACTGAAGCTTTCTTT
>medium-sized|.|TRBJ2-7|TRBV19
CASTTDGTGIDEQYF
TGTGCCAGTACCACGGACGGGACCGGGATTGACGAGCAGTACTTC
>.|.|TRBJ2-7|TRBV5-6
CASSLGTPLEQYF
TGTGCCAGCAGCTTGGGTACCCCCCTCGAGCAGTACTTC
>.|.|TRBJ1-1|TRBV6-5
CASSYSGATEAFF
TGTGCCAGCAGTTACTCAGGGGCTACTGAAGCTTTCTTT
>.|.|TRBJ2-3|TRBV9
CASSVEAPMNTDTQYF
TGTGCCAGCAGCGTAGAAGCTCCAATGAACACAGATACGCAGTATTTT
>.|.|TRBJ2-6|TRBV27
CASSFLQVSGANVLTF
TGTGCCAGCAGTTTCCTACAGGTCTCTGGGGCCAACGTCCTGACTTTC
>.|.|TRBJ1-5|TRBV27
CASSPLSGVQPQHF
TGTGCCAGCAGTCCCCTTTCGGGGGTTCAGCCCCAGCATTTT
>.|.|TRBJ1-2|TRBV5-4
CASSLGGRAHGYTF
TGTGCCAGCAGCTTGGGGGGCCGCGCTCATGGCTACACCTTC
>few|.|TRBJ1-6|TRBV6-1
CASNSWELDNSPLHF
TGTGCCAGCAACTCTTGGGAATTAGATAATTCACCCCTCCACTTT
>once|.|TRBJ1-1|TRBV7-9
CASSEIGNTEAFF
TGTGCCAGCAGTGAAATCGGAAACACTGAAGCTTTCTTT
>.|.|TRBJ2-1|TRBV7-3
CASSLLGPPYNEQFF
TGTGCCAGCAGCTTATTGGGCCCCCCTTACAATGAGCAGTTCTTC
>.|.|TRBJ2-7|TRBV7-9
CASSIPRGSEQYF
TGTGCCAGCAGCATACCTCGCGGAAGCGAGCAGTACTTC
>.|.|TRBJ2-5|TRBV4-1
CASSQVTPPNQETQYF
TGCGCCAGCAGCCAAGTAACGCCACCCAACCAAGAGACCCAGTACTTC
>.|.|TRBJ2-1|TRBV7-3
CASSLGNEQFF
TGTGCCAGCAGCTTAGGCAATGAGCAGTTCTTC
>.|TRBD1|TRBJ2-1|TRBV19
CASSVTGNEQFF
TGTGCCAGTAGTGTGACAGGGAATGAGCAGTTCTTC
>.|.|TRBJ2-1|TRBV27
CASSLLGSSYNEQFF
TGTGCCAGCAGTTTGTTGGGAAGCTCCTACAATGAGCAGTTCTTC
>.|.|TRBJ2-1|TRBV5-6
CASSLDDNEQFF
TGTGCCAGCAGCTTGGACGACAATGAGCAGTTCTTC
>.|.|TRBJ1-6|TRBV7-9
CASSQMDDSPLHF
TGTGCCAGCAGCCAAATGGACGATTCACCCCTCCACTTT
>.|.|TRBJ2-7|TRBV5-6
CASSLGEQGYEQYF
TGTGCCAGCAGCTTGGGGGAACAGGGCTACGAGCAGTACTTC
>.|TRBD1|TRBJ2-2|TRBV19
CASSDRGAGELFF
TGTGCCAGTAGTGACAGGGGGGCCGGGGAGCTGTTTTTT
>.|TRBD2|TRBJ2-1|TRBV11-2
CASSPGLAGLNEQFF
TGTGCCAGCAGCCCGGGACTAGCGGGCCTCAATGAGCAGTTCTTC
>.|.|TRBJ2-1|TRBV2
CATTIAYSYNEQFF
TGTGCCACCACCATAGCGTACTCCTACAATGAGCAGTTCTTC
>.|TRBD1|TRBJ1-2|TRBV27
CASSDEGTGGGSNYGYTF
TGTGCCAGCAGCGACGAAGGGACAGGGGGAGGTTCTAACTATGGCTACACCTTC
>.|.|TRBJ2-1|TRBV5-1
CASSFTAESSYNEQFF
TGCGCCAGCAGCTTCACTGCGGAGTCCTCCTACAATGAGCAGTTCTTC
>.|TRBD2|TRBJ2-1|TRBV29-1
CSVGLAGLSSYNEQFF
TGCAGCGTAGGGCTAGCGGGCCTTAGCTCCTACAATGAGCAGTTCTTC
>few|.|TRBJ1-3|TRBV5-4
CASSLGGSGNTIYF
TGTGCCAGCAGCTTGGGGGGCTCTGGAAACACCATATATTTT
>once|.|TRBJ1-2|TRBV28
CASKQGAQIYGYTF
TGTGCCAGCAAACAAGGTGCACAGATCTATGGCTACACCTTC
>.|.|TRBJ1-1|TRBV11-2
CASSKDSTEAFF
TGTGCCAGCAGCAAGGACAGCACTGAAGCTTTCTTT
>.|.|TRBJ2-1|TRBV6-1
CASSEAPGDGNEQFF
TGTGCCAGCAGTGAAGCACCAGGGGACGGGAATGAGCAGTTCTTC
>.|.|TRBJ2-7|TRBV14
CASSLVGNSYEQYF
TGTGCCAGCAGCCTAGTGGGGAATTCCTACGAGCAGTACTTC
>.|TRBD2|TRBJ2-7|TRBV14
CASSRLAGRYEQYF
TGTGCCAGCAGCCGACTAGCGGGACGGTACGAGCAGTACTTC
>.|.|TRBJ1-2|TRBV27
CASSPGPNYGYTF
TGTGCCAGCAGTCCAGGCCCTAACTATGGCTACACCTTC
>.|TRBD2|TRBJ2-3|TRBV11-2
CASSLDAGGVTDTQYF
TGTGCCAGCAGCTTAGATGCCGGGGGGGTCACAGATACGCAGTATTTT
>.|.|TRBJ1-1|TRBV25-1
CASSDLGYTEAFF
TGTGCCAGCAGTGATCTCGGTTACACTGAAGCTTTCTTT
>.|.|TRBJ1-5|TRBV15
CATSSGWDLNQPQHF
TGTGCCACCAGCAGTGGCTGGGACCTTAATCAGCCCCAGCATTTT
>.|TRBD2|TRBJ2-2|TRBV7-8
CASSLASGSYGELFF
TGTGCCAGCAGCTTAGCTAGCGGGAGTTACGGGGAGCTGTTTTTT
>once|.|TRBJ2-1|TRBV28
CASSLSPGVGNEQFF
TGTGCCAGCAGTTTATCTCCGGGAGTGGGGAATGAGCAGTTCTTC
>few|.|TRBJ1-1|TRBV2
CASSPDRTVNTEAFF
TGTGCCAGCAGCCCTGACAGGACCGTGAACACTGAAGCTTTCTTT
>.|TRBD2|TRBJ2-3|TRBV7-8
CASSAGGLLHGTDTQYF
TGTGCCAGCTCGGCGGGGGGGCTGCTTCACGGCACAGATACGCAGTATTTT
>.|TRBD2|TRBJ2-7|TRBV6-1
CASSVTGQTSGAHYEQYF
TGTGCCAGCAGTGTGACAGGCCAGACTAGCGGGGCTCACTACGAGCAGTACTTC
>.|.|TRBJ1-3|TRBV19
CASPGGNTIYF
TGTGCCAGCCCCGGGGGGAACACCATATATTTT